The 20 T cell receptor beta chains in this list originate from one sample, sequenced in a study of vaccination and CD4 T cells after COVID-19. At the Johns Hopkins FTIC core, DNA taken from cultured CD4+ T cells was sequenced by way of the Oncomine TCR Beta short-read assay. Via MiXCR, TCRdb re-called the PCR reads, giving one row per CDR3 protein. In the table there are 10,000 to 15,000 distinct CDR3 sequences, roughly two thirds of which are singletons. No antigen is known for these receptors. The treatment was: roughly 11-day PBMC culture with coronavirus spike peptide pools or control peptides (ViraFEST assay). Source material: CD4+ T cells from blood, cultured in vitro. These receptors were collected from a human donor who had recovered from COVID-19.

In this sample, this clonotype turned up a few times. One junction end does not reproduce the germline sequence, and a read error may be involved. The chain joins TRBV20-1 to TRBJ1-1, with D maybe TRBD1 (6 bases). The CDR3 loop spans 12 amino acids. Germline CDR1 DFQATT, CDR2 SNEGSKA (reference sequence). CDR3 amino acids: CSAREVGGRAFF. The CDR3 DNA reads as TGCAGTGCTCGAGAGGTGGGGGGGCGAGCTTTCTTT.

The rearrangement uses TRBV24-1 and TRBJ1-5; unclear D gene. The CDR3 is made up of 14 amino acids. Germline V lookup: CDR1 KGHDR, CDR2 SFDVKD. With 6 bases removed from V and 0 bases from J, the gap between germline ends came to 8 bases. The CDR3 sequence is CATSSSYSNQPQHF. DNA of the CDR3: TGTGCCACCAGTAGTAGCTATAGCAATCAGCCCCAGCATTTT.

This clonotype has a handful of counts. This chain links TRBV24-1 with TRBJ2-3; 10 positions match TRBD1. Germline loops: CDR1 KGHDR, CDR2 SFDVKD. The CDR3 has 16 residues. After removal of 5 bases from V and 1 base from J, the junction contained 5 bases not matched to a gene. CDR3 protein: CATSGRQGAGTDTQYF. The CDR3 nucleotides read TGTGCCACCAGTGGGCGACAGGGGGCCGGCACAGATACGCAGTATTTT.

This clonotype appeared a single time. The chain carries TRBV5-1 and TRBJ1-1; no clear D. V lost 4 bases and J lost 1, with 11 bases in between. Germline CDR1 SGHRS, CDR2 YFSETQ. There are 14 residues in the CDR3. CDR3 in DNA: TGCGCCAGCAGCCTCGGCCCTACGAACACTGAAGCTTTCTTT. It encodes CASSLGPTNTEAFF.

The chain uses TRBV30 and TRBJ1-2; 10 positions match TRBD1. This CDR3 region has 15 residues. Germline CDR1 GTSNPN, CDR2 SVGIG (reference sequence). V shed 0 bases and J 7 bases; nucleotides not matched to a gene: 8. The CDR3 DNA is TGTGCCTGGAGTGTATACGGGACAGGGGCAGGTGGCTACACCTTC. Its translation is CAWSVYGTGAGGYTF.

The rearrangement uses TRBV6-1 and TRBJ1-5; no clear D. Germline V gives CDR1 MNHNS, CDR2 SASEGT. V shed 6 bases and J shed 4 bases, with 7 bases lying between them. The CDR3 extends over 12 amino acids. The CDR3 bases are TGTGCCAGCAGCCGCCTAAATCAGCCCCAGCATTTT. Translation gives CASSRLNQPQHF.

The V gene is TRBV7-2, the J gene TRBJ2-7; TRBD2 aligns across 9 bases. Trimming cost V 4 bases and J 9 bases; bases outside gene matches: 13. Germline loops: CDR1 SGHTA, CDR2 FQGNSA. The CDR3 has 15 residues. The CDR3 sequence is CASSSYSSGALPQYF. DNA for the CDR3: TGTGCCAGCAGCTCTTACTCTAGCGGGGCGTTACCGCAGTACTTC.

This chain joins TRBV6-1 and TRBJ1-2, with 8 bases matching TRBD1. Trimming cost V 5 bases and J 5 bases; bases outside gene matches: 16. CDR1 and CDR2 from the germline V gene are MNHNS and SASEGT. This CDR3 has 17 residues. In nucleotides, the CDR3 is TGTGCCAGCAGTCAAAGCGGACAGGGCGGGAGGGTTTATGGCTACACCTTC. Its translation: CASSQSGQGGRVYGYTF.

The chain recombines TRBV5-4 with TRBJ2-4, with 7 bases lining up with TRBD1. J gave up 5 bases and V 4 bases, and 6 bases lay outside the gene matches. The CDR3 is 14 residues long. The germline V gene has CDR1 SGHNT and CDR2 YYREEE (reference sequence). The DNA of the CDR3 is TGTGCCAGCAGCCGAGACAGGGCTGAAAACATTCAGTACTTC. Protein product: CASSRDRAENIQYF.

The rearrangement uses TRBV12-3 or TRBV12-4 and TRBJ1-1, with TRBD1 matching over 7 bases. The CDR3 is 14 amino acids. V shed 3 bases, J shed 5 bases, and the junction held 6 bases outside the gene matches. CDR3 DNA: TGTGCCAGCAGTTTTTGGTCAGGGGGAACTGAAGCTTTCTTT. Its protein is CASSFWSGGTEAFF.

This clonotype has a handful of counts. The chain joins TRBV5-4 to TRBJ1-2; no definite D call. Germline assignment: CDR1 SGHNT and CDR2 YYREEE (reference sequence). Trimming left V 2 bases short and J 8 bases short, with 10 bases between. This CDR3 is 12 amino acids long. CDR3 nucleotide sequence: TGTGCCAGCAGCTTTAATAGGCTGGGCTACACCTTC. It codes for CASSFNRLGYTF.

This clonotype was counted a few times. The chain carries TRBV20-1 and TRBJ2-5; D is uncertain. The V and J ends lost 3 bases and 5 bases respectively, with 4 bases between them. This CDR3 comprises 10 residues. CDR1 and CDR2 (germline): DFQATT, SNEGSKA (reference sequence). The CDR3: CSASHETQYF. CDR3 nucleotides: TGCAGTGCTAGCCACGAGACCCAGTACTTC.

This rearrangement joins TRBV11-2 to TRBJ1-6, with D maybe TRBD1 (5 bases). The ends were cut back, 3 bases at V and 10 bases at J, with 13 bases in the middle. The CDR3 spans 14 residues. Germline lookup yields CDR1 SGHAT and CDR2 FQNNGV. CDR3 amino acids: CASSFVAGQSPLHF. Here the CDR3 DNA reads TGTGCCAGCAGCTTTGTTGCAGGGCAATCACCCCTCCACTTT.

This clonotype was seen a few times. This chain links TRBV11-3 with TRBJ1-6; D remains unclear. CDR3 size: 16 residues. Per the germline V gene, CDR1 is SGHNT and CDR2 is YENEEA. With 3 bases removed from V and 4 bases from J, the gap between germline ends came to 13 bases. The CDR3 region is CASSFGRYPYNSPLHF. The CDR3 coding sequence is TGTGCCAGCAGCTTTGGGCGATACCCGTATAATTCACCCCTCCACTTT.

This clonotype is large in the sample. This chain connects TRBV7-2 to TRBJ1-2; D gene uncertain. The CDR3 runs to 15 residues. The V and J ends lost 4 bases and 8 bases respectively, with 20 bases between them. Looked up from germline, CDR1 is SGHTA and CDR2 is FQGNSA. The CDR3 DNA reads as TGTGCCAGCAGCTCCTCCCCAGATAACCCCGTCGGCTACACCTTC. Translation gives CASSSSPDNPVGYTF.

This chain connects TRBV7-8 to TRBJ1-1; 8 bases match TRBD1. With V trimmed by 5 bases and J by 0 bases, 5 bases remained unmatched. In germline, CDR1 is SGHVS, CDR2 FQNEAQ. CDR3 length: 15 amino acids. Here the CDR3 reads CASSPRTGMNTEAFF. The CDR3 bases are TGTGCCAGCAGCCCTCGGACAGGGATGAACACTGAAGCTTTCTTT.

V and J are TRBV5-4 and TRBJ2-7; weak D call: TRBD2 (5 bases). Trimming pared 4 bases from V and 5 bases from J, leaving 19 bases between. Germline lookup yields CDR1 SGHNT and CDR2 YYREEE (reference sequence). The CDR3 length is 15 residues. The CDR3 here is CASSQPGTESNEQYF. The CDR3 DNA reads as TGTGCCAGCAGCCAACCGGGAACAGAATCCAACGAGCAGTACTTC. Complete variable domain (other parts from reference TRBV5-4 and TRBJ2-7): ETGVTQSPTHLIKTRGQQVTLRCSSQSGHNTVSWYQQALGQGPQFIFQYYREEENGRGNFPPRFSGLQFPNYSSELNVNALELDDSALYLCASSQPGTESNEQYFGPGTRLTVT.

V and J are TRBV20-1 and TRBJ1-5, with D possibly being TRBD1 (6 bases). The CDR3 loop spans 14 amino acids. The ends were cut back, 2 bases at V and 5 bases at J, with 13 bases in the middle. CDR1 is DFQATT and CDR2 is SNEGSKA in the germline V gene (reference sequence). The CDR3: CSARPTGGDQPQHF. In DNA, the CDR3 is TGCAGTGCTAGACCGACAGGTGGGGATCAGCCCCAGCATTTT.

This clonotype came up a few times. The chain uses TRBV24-1 and TRBJ2-3, with D perhaps matching TRBD1 (5 bases). V shed 9 bases and J shed 6 bases, with 15 bases lying between them. From germline, CDR1 is KGHDR and CDR2 SFDVKD. This CDR3 contains 13 residues. Here the CDR3 reads CATGQGSLDTQYF. DNA of the CDR3: TGTGCCACCGGCCAGGGTTCGCTCGATACGCAGTATTTT.

The chain combines TRBV7-3 with TRBJ2-1; possibly TRBD1 for D (6 bases). This CDR3 has 16 residues. Germline CDR1 reads SGHTA; CDR2 reads FQGTGA. V lost 5 bases and J lost 2, with 16 bases in between. CDR3 sequence reads: CASSQEGDTAYNEQFF. DNA of the CDR3: TGTGCCAGCAGCCAAGAGGGGGACACGGCCTACAATGAGCAGTTCTTC.